This T cell receptor beta chain was retrieved from a study of blood T cell repertoires in COVID-19. For the study at large: Donors in the United States, Italy and Spain gave samples during acute or convalescent COVID-19. T cells, B-cell-depleted T cells, or PBMCs supplied cDNA or gDNA.

Deletions cut 2 bases from V and 2 bases from J, with 13 bases between. CDR1 is MNHEY, CDR2 SMNVEV, per germline (reference sequence). CDR3 length equals 16 residues. Authors' analysis steps: By means of reference gene primer amplification, nucleated cell counts were estimated. Repertoires were generated with immunoSEQ multiplex PCR, while TCRdb's copy carries only in-frame clones and drops some. V, J and clone size derive from that table, while D and trimming were established from the DNA sequence. The data show about 140,000 clones, around nine tenths seen once. The source material was peripheral blood. This TCR derives from a man between 50 and 59 years old with active or convalescent COVID-19. The gene calls are TRBV27 and TRBJ1-5; no firm D call. The CDR3 DNA is TGTGCCAGCAGTTTAATCCCCAGTTTGGGCAATCAGCCCCAGCATTTT. It translates to CASSLIPSLGNQPQHF.